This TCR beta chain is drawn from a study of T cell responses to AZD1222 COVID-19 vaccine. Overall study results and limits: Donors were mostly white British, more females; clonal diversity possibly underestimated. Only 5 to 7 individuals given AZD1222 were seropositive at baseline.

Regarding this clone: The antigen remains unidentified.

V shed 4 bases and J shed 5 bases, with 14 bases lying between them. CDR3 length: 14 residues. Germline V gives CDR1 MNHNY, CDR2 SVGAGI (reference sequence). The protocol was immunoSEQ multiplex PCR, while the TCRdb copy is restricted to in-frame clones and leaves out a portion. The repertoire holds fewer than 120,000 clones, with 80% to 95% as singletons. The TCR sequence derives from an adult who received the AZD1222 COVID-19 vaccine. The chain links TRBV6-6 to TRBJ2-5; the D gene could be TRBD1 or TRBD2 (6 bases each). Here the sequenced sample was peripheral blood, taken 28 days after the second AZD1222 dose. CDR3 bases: TGTGCCAGCAGTTTGCCGGGGGCTGGGGAGACCCAGTACTTC. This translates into CASSLPGAGETQYF.